This T cell receptor (beta chain) was obtained from a study of blood T cell repertoires in COVID-19. V shed 0 bases and J shed 2 bases, with 12 bases lying between them. The germline CDR1 and CDR2 sequences are SGHKS and YYEKEE (reference sequence). The CDR3 runs to 16 residues. Method: immunoSEQ multiplex PCR; TCRdb's copy keeps in-frame clones and lacks some. This table has a few hundred thousand clones, approximately 86% appearing once. The sequence was obtained from a woman in her thirties or forties with acute COVID-19. Sequences were obtained from PBMCs or T cells enriched from blood (not recorded which). This chain joins TRBV5-5 and TRBJ1-5, with TRBD1 as a possible D gene (5 bases). The CDR3 DNA is TGTGCCAGCAGCTTGGATTCAGGGTACCGCAATCAGCCCCAGCATTTT. Protein product: CASSLDSGYRNQPQHF.